These 30 T cell receptor beta chains share one sample of origin, sequenced in a study of circulating CD8 cells and anti-PD-1 response in melanoma. Four subsets defined by PD-1 and/or TIGIT were sorted from live CD3+CD8+TCRalphabeta+ cells. The QIAseq Immune Repertoire TCR panel built the libraries from roughly 15 ng of total RNA. TCRdb ran MiXCR on the reads and lists one entry per CDR3 protein. The table has about 220 distinct CDR3 sequences, around 6.8% seen once. The source was CD8+ T cells from PBMCs, collected at baseline or after one month of anti-PD-1 therapy (not recorded which). These receptors all stem from a human donor with melanoma.

This clonotype is termed large. The chain employs TRBV9 and TRBJ2-3; 9 bases fit TRBD1. Germline V gene lookup returns CDR1 SGDLS and CDR2 YYNGEE. The CDR3 is 16 residues long. Trimming at V came to 0 bases and at J to 4 bases, leaving 6 bases not matched to a gene. The CDR3 protein is CASSVEPRQGADTQYF. CDR3 sequence (DNA): TGTGCCAGCAGCGTAGAGCCGCGACAGGGGGCAGATACGCAGTATTTT. Variable domain in full (rest from reference TRBV9 and TRBJ2-3): DSGVTQTPKHLITATGQRVTLRCSPRSGDLSVYWYQQSLDQGLQFLIQYYNGEERAKGNILERFSAQQFPDLHSELNLSSLELGDSALYFCASSVEPRQGADTQYFGPGTRLTVL.

By share of the sample, this clonotype is large. In DNA form, the CDR3 reads TGCAGTGCTAGATCGACAGCAACTAATGAAAAACTGTTTTTT. Its translation is CSARSTATNEKLFF. V gene TRBV20-1 combines with J gene TRBJ1-4; a weak D match, TRBD1 (5 bases). This CDR3 comprises 14 residues. Between the trimmed V and J ends, which lost 2 bases and 0 bases, there was a span of 7 bases. Per the germline V gene, CDR1 is DFQATT and CDR2 is SNEGSKA (reference sequence).

This clonotype is large. The chain has TRBV27 and TRBJ1-1; D is undetermined. This CDR3 comprises 13 residues. Germline lookup yields CDR1 MNHEY and CDR2 SMNVEV (reference sequence). V dropped 7 bases and J dropped 0 bases, with 9 bases sitting between them. The CDR3 region is CASTNGMNTEAFF. The CDR3 DNA follows: TGTGCCAGCACCAACGGGATGAACACTGAAGCTTTCTTT.

By sample share, this clonotype is hyperexpanded. The chain joins TRBV9 to TRBJ2-1; D assignment may be TRBD1 or TRBD2 (6 bases each). Trimming took off 1 base at V and 8 bases at J, with 16 bases between the two ends. Germline CDR1 reads SGDLS; CDR2 reads YYNGEE. The CDR3 spans 15 residues. The CDR3 nucleotides are TGTGCCAGCAGCGTATGGGGGGCCCTTGGGGATGAGCAGTTCTTC. Protein: CASSVWGALGDEQFF.

The chain employs TRBV7-3 and TRBJ1-2; the D gene is possibly TRBD1 (5 bases). The CDR3 length is 15 residues. CDR1 and CDR2 from the germline V gene are SGHTA and FQGTGA. Trimming cost V 2 bases and J 2 bases, with 12 bases left between them. The CDR3 nucleotides read TGTGCCAGCAGCTTACTCGGGACGGGGAACTATGGCTACACCTTC. As protein: CASSLLGTGNYGYTF.

This clonotype is medium-sized (0.01 to 0.1%) in the sample. DNA for the CDR3: TGTGCCAGCACTCCGGGACCGATGGGGGGATTACACTCCTACGAGCAGTACTTC. It codes for CASTPGPMGGLHSYEQYF. The rearrangement joins TRBV27 to TRBJ2-7, with a weak D call TRBD2 (6 bases). This CDR3 comprises 18 residues. Germline CDR1 and CDR2: MNHEY and SMNVEV (reference sequence). V was shortened by 7 bases and J by 0 bases, with 25 bases between the two germline ends.

Within the sample, this clonotype is medium-sized. This chain links TRBV29-1 with TRBJ2-1; a weak D match, TRBD2 (6 bases). The germline CDR1 and CDR2 sequences are SQVTM and ANQGSEA. The ends were cut back, 1 base at V and 6 bases at J, with 10 bases in the middle. The CDR3 runs to 13 residues. CDR3 nucleotides: TGCAGCGTTGAAGTAGTGACTAGCAATGAGCAGTTCTTC. Translated: CSVEVVTSNEQFF.

By share of the sample, this clonotype is medium-sized. The chain is built from TRBV30 and TRBJ1-1, with 7 positions matching TRBD1. CDR3 size: 17 residues. Germline trimming cut 1 base from V and 0 bases from J; bases unmatched to any gene: 11. Germline V gene sequence: CDR1 GTSNPN, CDR2 SVGIG (reference sequence). The DNA for the CDR3 is TGTGCCTGGAGTGGAGGGACAGACATTATCATGAACACTGAAGCTTTCTTT. Amino acid sequence: CAWSGGTDIIMNTEAFF.

By sample fraction, this clonotype is large. V is TRBV10-3 and J is TRBJ2-7; 7 nucleotides align to TRBD1. The CDR3 consists of 12 residues. The germline V gene has CDR1 ENHRY and CDR2 SYGVKD. Trimming removed 9 bases from V and 7 bases from J; junction bases left unmatched: 9. The chain's CDR3 is CAMGQSFWEQYF. For the CDR3, the DNA is TGTGCCATGGGACAGTCTTTCTGGGAGCAGTACTTC.

By share, this clonotype counts as large. V usage is TRBV6-2 or TRBV6-3 and J usage is TRBJ1-1; D is undetermined. V was clipped by 6 bases and J by 0 bases, with 8 bases between them. CDR3 size: 13 residues. The germline V gene encodes CDR1 MNHEY and CDR2 SVGEGT. CDR3 protein: CASSGGVNTEAFF. The CDR3 DNA sequence: TGTGCCAGCAGCGGCGGGGTGAACACTGAAGCTTTCTTT.

By share of the sample, this clonotype is large. V gene TRBV6-2 or TRBV6-3 combines with J gene TRBJ1-1; D unclear. Trimming cost V 6 bases and J 1 base, with 3 bases left between them. Germline assignment: CDR1 MNHEY and CDR2 SVGEGT. This CDR3 region has 11 residues. The chain's CDR3 is CASRANTEAFF. Here the CDR3 DNA reads TGTGCCAGCAGGGCGAACACTGAAGCTTTCTTT.

This clonotype is large (0.1 to 1%). The V and J genes are TRBV5-8 and TRBJ1-5; D ambiguous. Looked up from germline, CDR1 is SGHTS and CDR2 is YDEGEE. This CDR3 spans 16 amino acids. The ends were cut back, 0 bases at V and 1 base at J, with 11 bases in the middle. CDR3 protein: CASSLVGVMSNQPQHF. The CDR3 coding sequence is TGTGCCAGCAGCTTGGTCGGGGTAATGAGCAATCAGCCCCAGCATTTT.

This clonotype was picked up a small number of times. V is TRBV19 and J is TRBJ2-2, with D unclear. Germline V gene data show CDR1 as LNHDA and CDR2 as SQIVND (reference sequence). With 3 bases removed from V and 2 bases from J, the gap between germline ends came to 4 bases. The CDR3 loop spans 13 amino acids. CDR3 loop: CASSMRNTGELFF. The CDR3, as DNA: TGTGCCAGTAGTATGAGAAACACCGGGGAGCTGTTTTTT.

For this clonotype: Its ends do not fully match the called genes, so a read error is possible. The V and J genes are TRBV3-1 and TRBJ1-1; D possibly corresponds to TRBD1 (5 bases). The CDR3 runs 14 residues. Germline CDR1 LGHDT, CDR2 YNNKEL (reference sequence). CDR3 DNA: TGTGCCAGCAGCCTTAGGGGTCGAAGGACTGAAGCTTTCTTC. Its protein is CASSLRGRRTEAFF.

The chain recombines TRBV28 with TRBJ2-7; the match to TRBD1 covers 8 bases. This CDR3 has 14 residues. Germline CDR1 and CDR2: MDHEN and SYDVKM. V shed 3 bases and J 5 bases; nucleotides not matched to a gene: 6. For the CDR3, the DNA is TGTGCCAGCAGTTTGGGCAGGGGGCTCGACGAGCAGTACTTC. It translates to CASSLGRGLDEQYF.

With regard to this clonotype: Sequence at one end of the junction differs from germline and may be a read error. The rearrangement uses TRBV19 and TRBJ2-7; no reliable D call. Looked up from germline, CDR1 is LNHDA and CDR2 is SQIVND (reference sequence). This CDR3 is built from 13 residues. For the CDR3, the DNA is TGTGCCAGTGGTATGCTAAGCTCCTACGAGCAGTACTTC. The encoded protein is CASGMLSSYEQYF.

The chain is built from TRBV10-3 and TRBJ2-3; D is perhaps TRBD1 (6 bases). The V end lost 2 bases, the J end lost 2 bases, and 23 bases lay between the germline ends. Germline values: CDR1 ENHRY, CDR2 SYGVKD. The CDR3 is 19 amino acids. The CDR3 DNA sequence: TGTGCCATCAGTGAGCCCTGGGACACGGCTTTTAGAACCACAGATACGCAGTATTTT. Protein sequence: CAISEPWDTAFRTTDTQYF.

This clonotype is deemed large. The V and J genes are TRBV7-2 and TRBJ2-3, with D perhaps TRBD2 (6 bases). This CDR3 region has 17 residues. Trimming left V 1 base short and J 0 bases short, with 14 bases between. Germline V gene lookup returns CDR1 SGHTA and CDR2 FQGNSA. CDR3 sequence (DNA): TGTGCCAGCAGCTTAGATCCCGGGGGTACTAGCACAGATACGCAGTATTTT. The encoded protein is CASSLDPGGTSTDTQYF. Supplemented by reference TRBV7-2 and TRBJ2-3, the full variable domain reads GAGVSQSPSNKVTEKGKDVELRCDPISGHTALYWYRQSLGQGLEFLIYFQGNSAPDKSGLPSDRFSAERTGGSVSTLTIQRTQQEDSAVYLCASSLDPGGTSTDTQYFGPGTRLTVL.

By proportion, this clonotype is large. The rearrangement joins TRBV9 to TRBJ1-2, with 8 bases matching TRBD1. CDR3 length: 16 residues. The junction had 10 bases not matched to a gene; V was cut back by 3 bases and J by 3 bases. Per germline, CDR1 SGDLS and CDR2 YYNGEE. The CDR3 region is CASSGAGDRFDYGYTF. The CDR3 bases are TGTGCCAGCAGCGGAGCCGGGGACAGGTTTGACTATGGCTACACCTTC.

This clonotype is termed large. V usage is TRBV2 and J usage is TRBJ2-1, with no clear D. Germline V gene lookup returns CDR1 SNHLY and CDR2 FYNNEI. Trimming cost V 0 bases and J 9 bases, with 9 bases left between them. CDR3 length: 13 amino acids. The CDR3 nucleotides are TGTGCCAGCAGTGAAGCGCTGGTAGCTGAGCAGTTCTTC. Its translation is CASSEALVAEQFF. Filled out from reference TRBV2 and TRBJ2-1, the complete variable domain reads EPEVTQTPSHQVTQMGQEVILRCVPISNHLYFYWYRQILGQKVEFLVSFYNNEISEKSEIFDDQFSVERPDGSNFTLKIRSTKLEDSAMYFCASSEALVAEQFFGPGTRLTVL.

Sample share makes this clonotype large. CDR3: CASEGQGTQPQHF. Written as DNA, the CDR3 is TGTGCCAGCGAGGGACAGGGCACTCAGCCCCAGCATTTT. The chain joins TRBV19 to TRBJ1-5; TRBD1 aligns across 9 bases. There are 13 residues in the CDR3. J lost 6 bases, V lost 9 bases, and 6 bases had no gene match. From germline, CDR1 is LNHDA and CDR2 SQIVND (reference sequence). The complete variable domain, with remaining parts taken from reference TRBV19 and TRBJ1-5, reads DGGITQSPKYLFRKEGQNVTLSCEQNLNHDAMYWYRQDPGQGLRLIYYSQIVNDFQKGDIAEGYSVSREKKESFPLTVTSAQKNPTAFYLCASEGQGTQPQHFGDGTRLSIL.

By share, this clonotype counts as medium-sized. A read error is possible here, since a much larger clone lies one base away. V usage is TRBV12-5 and J usage is TRBJ1-5; D is uncertain. The V gene's germline CDR1 is LGHNT and CDR2 FRNRAP. Deletions cut 6 bases from V and 2 bases from J, with 14 bases between. This CDR3 has 15 amino acids. The CDR3 loop is CASGAGWGGNQPQHF. The CDR3, as DNA: TGTGCTAGTGGCGCCGGATGGGGTGGCAATCAGCCCCAGCATTTT.

This clonotype is categorized as large. The chain combines TRBV28 with TRBJ1-5; a possible D gene is TRBD1 (6 bases). V was shortened by 5 bases and J by 2 bases, with 10 bases between the two germline ends. The CDR3 is 14 amino acids. Germline CDR1 MDHEN, CDR2 SYDVKM. Here the CDR3 DNA reads TGTGCCAGCAGTCACTCAGGGGGCAATCAGCCCCAGCATTTT. Amino acid sequence: CASSHSGGNQPQHF.

This clonotype counts as medium-sized. This rearrangement joins TRBV12-3 or TRBV12-4 to TRBJ1-2; D ambiguous. V was clipped by 1 base and J by 6 bases, with 9 bases between them. The CDR3 spans 13 residues. The chain's CDR3 is CASSLEPRDGYTF. The CDR3 bases are TGTGCCAGCAGTTTAGAGCCAAGGGATGGCTACACCTTC.

By proportion, this clonotype is large. The genes are TRBV19 and TRBJ2-1, with TRBD1 as a possible D gene (6 bases). The V end was cut by 1 base, the J end by 15 bases, with 19 bases between. CDR1 and CDR2 from the germline V gene are LNHDA and SQIVND (reference sequence). The CDR3 extends over 14 amino acids. DNA of the CDR3: TGTGCCAGTAGTATAGGGGCCCGTCTACAGGGCGCGTTCTTC. Translation gives CASSIGARLQGAFF. Looking up the rest from reference TRBV19 and TRBJ2-1 gives the full variable domain: DGGITQSPKYLFRKEGQNVTLSCEQNLNHDAMYWYRQDPGQGLRLIYYSQIVNDFQKGDIAEGYSVSREKKESFPLTVTSAQKNPTAFYLCASSIGARLQGAFFGPGTRLTVL.

By share of the sample, this clonotype is large. The chain links TRBV19 to TRBJ2-5, with D perhaps matching TRBD1 or TRBD2 (5 bases each). The V end was cut by 2 bases, the J end by 6 bases, with 13 bases between. CDR1 LNHDA and CDR2 SQIVND come from the germline V gene (reference sequence). The CDR3 runs 14 residues. Written as DNA, the CDR3 is TGTGCCAGTAGTATACGGGGCGCTGGGAAGACCCAGTACTTC. As protein: CASSIRGAGKTQYF.

This clonotype is large within its sample. V gene TRBV7-2 combines with J gene TRBJ1-2, with TRBD1 matching over 7 bases. Germline lookup yields CDR1 SGHTA and CDR2 FQGNSA. The CDR3 has 12 residues. With V trimmed by 5 bases and J by 8 bases, 5 bases remained unmatched. The CDR3 loop reads CASSLTGVGYTF. The CDR3 DNA reads TGTGCCAGCAGCCTTACAGGGGTCGGCTACACCTTC.

In its sample, this clonotype is medium-sized. The rearrangement joins TRBV5-1 to TRBJ2-3, with D perhaps being TRBD1 or TRBD2 (6 bases each). Trimming stripped 4 bases from V and 0 bases from J, with 15 bases between. Germline V gene sequence: CDR1 SGHRS, CDR2 YFSETQ. The CDR3 consists of 16 residues. The CDR3 DNA reads as TGCGCCAGCAGCAGGTGGGGGGCGTCGAGCACAGATACGCAGTATTTT. This sequence encodes CASSRWGASSTDTQYF.

Within the sample, this clonotype is large. The chain links TRBV23-1 to TRBJ2-3; TRBD2 matches 10 bases. TRBV23-1 is recorded as an ORF, its role being uncertain. CDR3 size: 16 residues. V gave up 1 base and J gave up 3 bases; unmatched junction bases: 4. The CDR3 region is CASSQFAAGGTDTQYF. The CDR3 bases are TGCGCCAGCAGTCAATTTGCAGCGGGGGGGACAGATACGCAGTATTTT.

This clonotype is large. The chain recombines TRBV19 with TRBJ2-3; the D call may be TRBD1 or TRBD2 (5 bases each). V shed 7 bases and J shed 0 bases, with 17 bases lying between them. Germline V gives CDR1 LNHDA, CDR2 SQIVND (reference sequence). There are 16 residues in the CDR3. The CDR3 coding sequence is TGTGCCAGTACTAGGGAGTGGGGCCTAAGCACAGATACGCAGTATTTT. It is translated as CASTREWGLSTDTQYF.